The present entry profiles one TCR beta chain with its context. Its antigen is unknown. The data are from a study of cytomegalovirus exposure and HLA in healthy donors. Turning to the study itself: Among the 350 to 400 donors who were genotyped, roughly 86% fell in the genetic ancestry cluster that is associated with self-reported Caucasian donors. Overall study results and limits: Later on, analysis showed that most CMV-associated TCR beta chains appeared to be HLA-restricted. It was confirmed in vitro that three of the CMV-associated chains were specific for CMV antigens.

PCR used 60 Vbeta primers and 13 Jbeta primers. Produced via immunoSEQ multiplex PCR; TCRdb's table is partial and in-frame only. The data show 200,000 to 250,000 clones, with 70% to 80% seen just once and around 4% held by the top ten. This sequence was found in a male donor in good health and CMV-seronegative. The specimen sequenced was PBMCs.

The chain's CDR3 is CASSGTGTPHGYTF. CDR3 in DNA: TGTGCCAGCAGCGGGACAGGGACCCCCCATGGCTACACCTTC. This chain joins TRBV9 and TRBJ1-2, with 8 bases matching TRBD1. With 3 bases clipped from V and 6 bases from J, the junction kept 7 bases outside the gene matches. CDR1 and CDR2 (germline): SGDLS, YYNGEE. The length of the CDR3 is 14 residues.